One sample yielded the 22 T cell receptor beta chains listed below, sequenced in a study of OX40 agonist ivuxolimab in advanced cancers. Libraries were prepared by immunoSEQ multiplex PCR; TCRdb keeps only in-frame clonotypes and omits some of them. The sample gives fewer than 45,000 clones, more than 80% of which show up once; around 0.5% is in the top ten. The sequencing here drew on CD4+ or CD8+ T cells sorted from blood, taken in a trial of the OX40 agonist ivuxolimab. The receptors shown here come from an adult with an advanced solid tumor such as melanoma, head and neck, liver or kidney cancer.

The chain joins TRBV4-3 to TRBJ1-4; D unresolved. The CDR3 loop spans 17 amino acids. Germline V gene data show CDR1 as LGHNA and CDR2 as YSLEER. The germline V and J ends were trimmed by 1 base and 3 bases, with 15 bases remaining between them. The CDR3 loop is CASSQGLAMVANEKLFF. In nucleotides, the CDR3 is TGCGCCAGCAGCCAAGGTTTGGCGATGGTTGCTAATGAAAAACTGTTTTTT.

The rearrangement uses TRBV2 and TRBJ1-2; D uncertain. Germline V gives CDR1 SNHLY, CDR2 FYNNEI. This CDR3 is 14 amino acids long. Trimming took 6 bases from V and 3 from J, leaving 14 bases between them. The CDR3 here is CASSYQRIDYGYTF. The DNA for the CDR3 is TGTGCCAGCAGCTACCAGAGGATCGACTATGGCTACACCTTC.

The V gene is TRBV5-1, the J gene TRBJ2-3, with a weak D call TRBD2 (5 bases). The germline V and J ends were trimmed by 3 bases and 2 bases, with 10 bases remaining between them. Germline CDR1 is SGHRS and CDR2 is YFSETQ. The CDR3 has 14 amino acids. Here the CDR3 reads CASSSGLDTDTQYF. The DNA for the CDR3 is TGCGCCAGCAGCTCCGGACTCGACACAGATACGCAGTATTTT.

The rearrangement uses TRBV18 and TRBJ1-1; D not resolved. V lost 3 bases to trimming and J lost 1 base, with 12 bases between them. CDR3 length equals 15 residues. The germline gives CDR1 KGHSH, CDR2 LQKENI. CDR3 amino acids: CASSPPSGGNTEAFF. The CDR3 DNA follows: TGTGCCAGCTCACCCCCCTCGGGTGGGAACACTGAAGCTTTCTTT.

CDR3: CASNEVAGSTEAFF. CDR3 DNA sequence: TGTGCCAGCAACGAAGTGGCAGGATCCACTGAAGCTTTCTTT. The chain combines TRBV6-5 with TRBJ1-1; D gene ambiguous. The CDR3 consists of 14 residues. Germline values: CDR1 MNHEY, CDR2 SVGAGI. V lost 7 bases and J 4 bases, leaving 16 bases between the germline ends.

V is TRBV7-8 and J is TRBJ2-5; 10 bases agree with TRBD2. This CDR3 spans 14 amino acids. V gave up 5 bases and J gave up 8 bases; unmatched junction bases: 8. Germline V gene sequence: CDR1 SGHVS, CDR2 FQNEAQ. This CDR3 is CASSPTSGARTQYF. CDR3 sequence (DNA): TGTGCCAGCAGCCCAACTAGCGGGGCTAGAACCCAGTACTTC.

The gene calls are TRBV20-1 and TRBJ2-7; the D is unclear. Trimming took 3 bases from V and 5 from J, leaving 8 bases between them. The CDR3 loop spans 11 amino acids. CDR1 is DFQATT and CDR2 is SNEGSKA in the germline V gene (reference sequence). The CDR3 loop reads CSASSRDEQYF. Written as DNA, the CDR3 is TGCAGTGCTAGTAGTAGGGACGAGCAGTACTTC.

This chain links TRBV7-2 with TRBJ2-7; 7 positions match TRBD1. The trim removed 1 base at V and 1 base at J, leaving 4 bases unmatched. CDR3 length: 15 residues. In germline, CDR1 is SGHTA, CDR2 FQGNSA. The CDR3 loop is CASSLDSGQSYEQYF. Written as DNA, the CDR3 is TGTGCCAGCAGCTTAGACTCGGGACAGTCCTACGAGCAGTACTTC.

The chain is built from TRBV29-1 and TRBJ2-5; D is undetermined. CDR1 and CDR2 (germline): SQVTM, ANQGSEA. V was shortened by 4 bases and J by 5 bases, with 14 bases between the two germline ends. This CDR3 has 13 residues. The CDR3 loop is CSVASVDVETQYF. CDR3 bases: TGCAGCGTTGCTAGTGTGGACGTGGAGACCCAGTACTTC.

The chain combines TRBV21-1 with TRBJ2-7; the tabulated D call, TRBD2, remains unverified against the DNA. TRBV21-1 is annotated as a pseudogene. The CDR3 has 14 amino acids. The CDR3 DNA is TGTGCCAGCAGCAAATGGCGACGGAGCTACGAGCAGTACTTC. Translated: CASSKWRRSYEQYF.

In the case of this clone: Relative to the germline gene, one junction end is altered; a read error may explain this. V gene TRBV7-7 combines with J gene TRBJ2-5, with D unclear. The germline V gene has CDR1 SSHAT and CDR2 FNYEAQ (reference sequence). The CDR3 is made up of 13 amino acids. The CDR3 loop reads CASSALPQETQYF. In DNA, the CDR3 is TGTGCTAGCAGCGCCCTCCCTCAAGAGACCCAGTACTTC.

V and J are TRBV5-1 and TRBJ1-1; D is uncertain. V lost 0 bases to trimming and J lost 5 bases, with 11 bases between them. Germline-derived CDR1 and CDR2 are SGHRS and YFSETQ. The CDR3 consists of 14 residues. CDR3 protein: CASSLEEAGTEAFF. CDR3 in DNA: TGCGCCAGCAGCTTGGAGGAAGCGGGGACTGAAGCTTTCTTT.

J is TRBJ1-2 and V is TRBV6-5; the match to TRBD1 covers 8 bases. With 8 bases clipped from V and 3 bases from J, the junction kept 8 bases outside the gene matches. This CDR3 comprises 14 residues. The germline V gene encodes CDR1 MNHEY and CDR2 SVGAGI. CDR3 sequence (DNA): TGTGCCAGCCGCGACAGGGGACTTGACTATGGCTACACCTTC. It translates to CASRDRGLDYGYTF.

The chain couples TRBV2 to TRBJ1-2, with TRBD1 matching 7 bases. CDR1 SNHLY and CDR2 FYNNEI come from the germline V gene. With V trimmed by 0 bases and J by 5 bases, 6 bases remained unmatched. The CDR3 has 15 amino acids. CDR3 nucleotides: TGTGCCAGCAGTGAAGCTCGGGACAGCCCGTATGGCTACACCTTC. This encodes CASSEARDSPYGYTF.

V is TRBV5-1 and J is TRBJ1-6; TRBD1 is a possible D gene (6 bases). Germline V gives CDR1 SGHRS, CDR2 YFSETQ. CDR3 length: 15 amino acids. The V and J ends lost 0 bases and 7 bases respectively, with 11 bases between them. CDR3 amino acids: CASSLAGAKNSPLHF. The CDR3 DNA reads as TGCGCCAGCAGCTTGGCGGGGGCGAAGAATTCACCCCTCCACTTT.

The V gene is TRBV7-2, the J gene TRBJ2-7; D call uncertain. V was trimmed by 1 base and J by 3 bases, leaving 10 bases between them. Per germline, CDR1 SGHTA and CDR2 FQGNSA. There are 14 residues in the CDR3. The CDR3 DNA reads TGTGCCAGCAGCTTAGTTGCAGGAGACTACGAGCAGTACTTC. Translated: CASSLVAGDYEQYF.

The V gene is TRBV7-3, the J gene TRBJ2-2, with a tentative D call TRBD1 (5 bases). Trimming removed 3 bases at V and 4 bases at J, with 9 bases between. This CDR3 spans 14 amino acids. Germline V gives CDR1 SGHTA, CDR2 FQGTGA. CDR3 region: CASSFAQGTGELFF. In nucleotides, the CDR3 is TGTGCCAGCAGCTTCGCGCAGGGCACCGGGGAGCTGTTTTTT.

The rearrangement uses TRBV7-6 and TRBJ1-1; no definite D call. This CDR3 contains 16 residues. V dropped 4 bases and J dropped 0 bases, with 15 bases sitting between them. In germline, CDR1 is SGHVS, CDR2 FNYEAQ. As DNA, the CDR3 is TGTGCCAGCAGCTCCCACACCGCCGAGATGAACACTGAAGCTTTCTTT. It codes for CASSSHTAEMNTEAFF.

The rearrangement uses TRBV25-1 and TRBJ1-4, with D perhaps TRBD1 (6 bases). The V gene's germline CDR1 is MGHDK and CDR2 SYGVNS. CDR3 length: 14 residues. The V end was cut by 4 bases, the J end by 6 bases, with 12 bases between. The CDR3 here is CASSGGAEDEKLFF. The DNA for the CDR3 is TGTGCCAGCAGTGGGGGGGCGGAGGATGAAAAACTGTTTTTT.

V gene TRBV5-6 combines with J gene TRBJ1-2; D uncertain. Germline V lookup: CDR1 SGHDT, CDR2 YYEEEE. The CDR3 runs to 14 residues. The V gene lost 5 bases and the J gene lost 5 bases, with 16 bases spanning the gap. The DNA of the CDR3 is TGTGCCAGCAGTTCATCTTTTTACGGGTATGGCTACACCTTC. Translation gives CASSSSFYGYGYTF.

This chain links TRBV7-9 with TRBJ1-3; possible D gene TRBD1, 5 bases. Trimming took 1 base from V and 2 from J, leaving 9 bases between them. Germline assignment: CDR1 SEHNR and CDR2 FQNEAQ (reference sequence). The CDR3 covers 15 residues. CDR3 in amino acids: CASSLGSGAGNTIYF. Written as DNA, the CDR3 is TGTGCCAGCAGCTTAGGATCGGGGGCTGGAAACACCATATATTTT.

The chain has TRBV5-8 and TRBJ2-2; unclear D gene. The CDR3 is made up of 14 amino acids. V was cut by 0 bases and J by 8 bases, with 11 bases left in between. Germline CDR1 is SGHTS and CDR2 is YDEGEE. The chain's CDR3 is CASSLVRIWGELFF. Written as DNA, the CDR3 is TGTGCCAGCAGCTTGGTCCGGATTTGGGGGGAGCTGTTTTTT. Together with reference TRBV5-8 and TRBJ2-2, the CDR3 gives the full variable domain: EAGVTQSPTHLIKTRGQQATLRCSPISGHTSVYWYQQALGLGLQFLLWYDEGEERNRGNFPPRFSGRQFPNYSSELNVNALELEDSALYLCASSLVRIWGELFFGEGSRLTVL.